This T cell receptor beta chain was observed in a study of T cell responses to AZD1222 COVID-19 vaccine. Study as a whole: Pooled together were second doses at about 4 or about 12 weeks. Study-wide points: Unmutated variant regions are reportedly targeted by nearly half of spike-specific TCRs. Across spike, vaccine-associated CD4 TCRs were found, dominant at 160-218 and 743-854.

Points on this clone: Its antigen is currently unknown.

From germline, CDR1 is MNHEY and CDR2 SVGAGI. The CDR3 runs 15 residues. Trimming left V 4 bases short and J 0 bases short, with 10 bases between. TCRdb's copy holds only in-frame clones and misses some; the assay was immunoSEQ multiplex PCR. The data contain around 110,000 clones, 85% to 90% of them seen just once; the ten biggest clones take up approximately 5.4%. The sequencing used peripheral blood, collected on day 0 of AZD1222 vaccination. The V and J genes are TRBV6-5 and TRBJ1-5; D is ambiguous. The clonotype originates from an adult in good health. The CDR3 protein is CASSSDRYSNQPQHF. The CDR3 bases are TGTGCCAGCAGTTCAGATAGATATAGCAATCAGCCCCAGCATTTT.